This T cell receptor beta chain was captured in a study of a mutant IDH1 vaccine in newly diagnosed glioma (dated by TCRdb to the early 2020s). Regarding the complete study: In the chemotherapy-containing groups, vaccination started alongside temozolomide cycles, whereas in patients who had radiotherapy alone it started 4-6 weeks after radiotherapy. The week-35 safety follow-up was designated visit V12, and the week-47 end of study was designated visit V13. Six visits were used for peripheral blood collection: V03 (baseline), V05, V07, V10, V12 and V13. Of the 32 treated patients, approximately 62% were male and about 40% were female, and the mean age was about 40 years. Before enrollment, patients had received standard therapy of radiotherapy alone, temozolomide alone, or radiochemotherapy with temozolomide; most received the combination. Longitudinal TCRB deep sequencing was done for about two dozen treated patients, wherever samples were available for exploratory analyses. Overall study results and their limits: Pseudoprogression seemed to be unrelated to changes in the top peripheral T cell clonotypes found by TCRB sequencing. Immune responses induced by the vaccine were seen in around 94% of patients across multiple MHC alleles. The authors stated that sample limitations prevented analyses of patient blood samples from being reproduced. PBMC samples for TCRB deep sequencing were selected based on availability.

Libraries were made using the immunoSEQ multiplex PCR assay. Following the manufacturer's protocol, the hsTCRB Kit was used to amplify rearranged TCR beta chain sequences. TCRB libraries were sequenced on an Illumina MiSeq. Per the source publication's procedure: The proprietary platform of the kit vendor was used for demultiplexing, trimming and gene mapping. In its TCRdb copy, this immuneACCESS table keeps in-frame sequences only and misses some clones. Where compared with another copy, unresolved V genes explain less than half of these, and the others have no known cause. D and trimming come from the DNA, and the V and J calls and clone size come from that table. This sample lists around 32,000 clones; approximately 82% were detected once. Of the sample, over 6% falls within the top ten clones. What this sample's time point label stands for: week 35, safety follow-up. A 20-mer mutant IDH1 peptide at 300 micrograms in Montanide made up each vaccine dose, which was injected subcutaneously together with topical imiquimod. Across visits V03 through V10, patients got a total of eight vaccinations, given in weeks 1, 3, 5, 7, 11, 15, 19 and 23. Donors had newly diagnosed WHO grade 3 or 4 IDH1-mutant astrocytomas with loss of nuclear ATRX. The samples were drawn from NOA16, a multicentre, single-arm, open-label phase I trial in Germany that tested a mutant IDH1 peptide vaccine in humans for the first time. Genomic DNA for TCRB sequencing was extracted from EDTA blood using the DNeasy Blood and Tissue Kit.

The CDR3 runs 14 amino acids, cysteine and phenylalanine included. This entry keeps only the CDR3 DNA: 42 bases, framed from base 1. Trimming leaves V shorter by 5 bases and J shorter by 6 bases, with the junction holding 9 bases beyond the gene matches. The germline V gene encodes CDR1 SGHNT and CDR2 YENEEA. Turning to this clone: The antigen it binds to is not known. It has no much larger one-base neighbor in the sample; base qualities were not kept.

The sample in question was PBMCs, obtained from a glioma patient whose treatment included an IDH1 peptide vaccine. This TCR was recovered from a woman younger than 30 with glioma. The V and J segments used are TRBV11-3 and TRBJ1-1; 7 junctional bases match TRBD1. The DNA sequence reads TGTGCCAGCAGCCTCCCTGGGACAGTCCCTGAAGCTTTCTTT. Translated, this is CASSLPGTVPEAFF.